The clone carrying this TCR beta chain occurred many times. Regarding time point: after trial treatment. Documented treatment: LDRT plus nivolumab, ipilimumab, low-dose cyclophosphamide and aspirin (RACIN trial). Low-dose radiotherapy and low-dose cyclophosphamide, together with aspirin, ipilimumab and nivolumab, were given to donors. Priming of first-strand cDNA relied on TRAV- and TRBV-specific primers (covering alpha and beta chains). TCR amplification involved 15 to 20 PCR cycles with a constant-region primer and V-primer adapter. In vitro transcription served to amplify the isolated mRNA. TCRdb called the reads again in MiXCR, with one record for every CDR3 protein. Among approximately 84,000 distinct CDR3 sequences listed, less than 20% were seen once. The data originate from a study of low-dose radiotherapy and immunotherapy resistance in tumors. The wider study: On an every-two-weeks schedule, patients received intravenous nivolumab 240 mg, along with ipilimumab 1 mg/kg every six weeks. Oral administration of aspirin 300 mg daily occurred for four cycles, commencing at cycle 1 day 1.

Germline V lookup: CDR1 SGHVS, CDR2 FQNEAQ. V was clipped by 2 bases and J by 3 bases, with 16 bases between them. There are 16 residues in the CDR3. The chain recombines TRBV7-8 with TRBJ1-1; D uncertain. The sample consisted of PBMCs, taken after low-dose radiotherapy plus immunotherapy. The TCR comes from a male donor with prostate cancer. CDR3 loop: CASSLTARAGDTEAFF. The CDR3 bases are TGTGCCAGCAGCTTAACCGCAAGGGCCGGGGACACTGAAGCTTTCTTT.